This T cell receptor beta chain is from a study of patients and donors after allogeneic stem cell transplantation. This CDR3 spans 16 amino acids. Germline values: CDR1 SGHAT, CDR2 FQNNGV. The V gene lost 5 bases and the J gene lost 7 bases, with 21 bases spanning the gap. TCRdb passed the RT-PCR reads through MiXCR, listing each CDR3 protein once. The sample carries 80,000 to 90,000 distinct CDR3 sequences, about 48% recorded once. The specimen sequenced was blood, either unsorted or a sorted T cell fraction (not recorded which). This TCR came from a human donor who was either an allogeneic HSCT recipient or a stem cell or donor lymphocyte infusion donor (not recorded which). It is not recorded whose cells these are; they may come from a transplant donor. The chain has TRBV11-2 and TRBJ2-1; TRBD1 might be the D (7 bases). The CDR3 bases are TGTGCCAGCAGCCCCGGACTAAGGGGGCGGTGGAATGAGCAGTTCTTC. It specifies CASSPGLRGRWNEQFF.